This T cell receptor beta chain was found in a study of low-dose radiotherapy and immunotherapy resistance in tumors. Study as a whole: Participants in Cohort 2 were given 1 Gy per fraction every two weeks, for 13 Gy over 26 weeks. Each patient took aspirin at a dose of 300 mg by mouth once daily over the course of four cycles, with dosing beginning on cycle 1 day 1. Patients were given intravenous nivolumab 240 mg every two weeks plus ipilimumab 1 mg/kg every six weeks.

Gene-specific TRAV and TRBV primers were used for first-strand cDNA, covering alpha and beta chains. TCRs underwent 20 PCR cycles of amplification with a constant-region primer and V-primer adapter. MiXCR, applied by TCRdb to the reads, yields one record per CDR3 protein. Here the sample spans tens of thousands of distinct CDR3 sequences, 20% to 25% being singletons. The V gene's germline CDR1 is SGHRS and CDR2 YFSETQ. V trimming: 5 bases; J trimming: 7 bases; junction bases outside the gene matches: 7. CDR3 size: 14 residues. The time point here: after trial treatment. Treatment specified: LDRT plus nivolumab, ipilimumab, low-dose cyclophosphamide and aspirin (RACIN trial). Nivolumab, ipilimumab, aspirin, low-dose cyclophosphamide and low-dose radiotherapy were all administered to the donors. A note on this clonotype: Given a far larger clone just one base away, this is likely a sequencing read error.

The sample here was PBMCs, taken after low-dose radiotherapy plus immunotherapy. The TCR sequence derives from a female donor with ovarian cancer. This chain connects TRBV5-1 to TRBJ2-7; 12 bases map to TRBD2. CDR3 in amino acids: CASRRLAGDNEQYF. As DNA, the CDR3 is TGCGCCAGCAGAAGACTAGCGGGGGACAATGAGCAGTACTTC.